The clone carrying this TCR beta chain was counted at least ten times. The sample belongs to a study of regulatory T cells in long-lasting Graves disease. Study details: Freshly diagnosed Graves' patients had used antithyroid drugs for under 3 months.

Per germline, CDR1 DFQATT and CDR2 SNEGSKA (reference sequence). The CDR3 contains 13 residues. V lost 5 bases, J lost 5 bases, and 12 bases lay in between. As to time point: newly diagnosed GD, antithyroid drugs for less than 3 months. Scientists built the TCR library using RNA that was extracted from PBMCs. According to the study, TCR beta libraries were built with iRepertoire HTBI primers and CDR3-region Arm-PCR. Each CDR3 protein gets one entry after TCRdb re-called the multiplex PCR reads with MiXCR. The sample includes some 560,000 distinct CDR3 sequences, about 15% of them seen just once. A further study also used this sample, focusing on T cells in Graves' hyperthyroidism and ophthalmopathy.

Source: peripheral blood mononuclear cells (PBMCs), taken at new diagnosis, from a patient treated with antithyroid drugs. The chain is built from TRBV20-1 and TRBJ1-4, with D unclear. The receptor was isolated from a woman between 40 and 65 years old with Graves disease. The CDR3, as DNA: TGCAGTGCTGAGGTGACGGGGAATGAAAAACTGTTTTTT. Its translation is CSAEVTGNEKLFF.